A selection of T cell receptor beta chains follows, all from one sample in a study of identical twins. TCRdb itself ran the 5' RACE reads through MiXCR, one entry per CDR3 protein. The table lists under 900,000 distinct CDR3 sequences, approximately 13% of them singletons. These same records also appear under a second study, on yellow fever vaccine responses in identical twins.

The sequenced sample consisted of PBMCs. These receptor sequences come from a woman aged 18-35 years in good health. CDR3s include the opening cysteine and the closing phenylalanine or tryptophan. The order of the fields is V gene, D gene, J gene, clone size, CDR3 length, CDR3 protein, CDR3 DNA. The D gene is left open where the match is weak. Clone size is stated in some rows and not others, as once, few, many or a class when expanded.

TRBV15	TRBD2	TRBJ2-2	NA	19	CATSRDELAGLPRAGELFF	TGTGCCACCAGCAGAGATGAACTAGCGGGACTCCCACGGGCCGGGGAGCTGTTTTTT
TRBV24-1	TRBD2	TRBJ2-3	many	16	CATRGTSGGLTDTQYF	TGTGCCACCAGAGGGACTAGCGGGGGACTCACAGATACGCAGTATTTT
TRBV5-1	TRBD1	TRBJ2-1	NA	16	CASSDERQGAANEQFF	TGCGCCAGCAGCGACGAACGGCAGGGGGCCGCCAATGAGCAGTTCTTC
TRBV6-1	NA	TRBJ1-2	NA	18	CASRRTIAQAHNNYGYTF	TGTGCCAGCAGAAGAACAATAGCCCAAGCACACAATAACTATGGCTACACCTTC
TRBV12-3/TRBV12-4	TRBD1	TRBJ1-5	NA	14	CASRPTGGGQPQHF	TGTGCCAGCAGGCCTACAGGGGGCGGACAGCCCCAGCATTTT
TRBV2	NA	TRBJ1-5	NA	15	CASSPQTGSNQPQHF	TGTGCCAGCAGTCCCCAAACAGGGAGCAATCAGCCCCAGCATTTT
TRBV4-1	NA	TRBJ2-1	NA	17	CASSQDWVAVSNNEQFF	TGCGCCAGCAGCCAAGACTGGGTAGCGGTCTCAAACAATGAGCAGTTCTTC
TRBV28	TRBD1	TRBJ1-5	few	14	CASSPQQGSMPQHF	TGTGCCAGCAGTCCACAACAGGGGAGCATGCCCCAGCATTTT
TRBV5-1	TRBD1	TRBJ2-7	many	14	CASSLGQGFYEQYF	TGCGCCAGCAGCTTGGGACAGGGGTTCTACGAGCAGTACTTC
TRBV7-8	TRBD2	TRBJ2-7	few	16	CASSSTSGTVTYEQYF	TGTGCCAGCAGCTCGACTAGCGGGACCGTAACCTACGAGCAGTACTTC
TRBV29-1	NA	TRBJ2-3	NA	15	CSVVGGGGGTDTQYF	TGCAGCGTTGTGGGAGGTGGGGGCGGCACAGATACGCAGTATTTT
TRBV7-9	TRBD1	TRBJ2-7	NA	16	CASSTGQGPSSYEQYF	TGTGCCAGCAGCACCGGACAGGGTCCCTCCTCCTACGAGCAGTACTTC
TRBV19	NA	TRBJ1-2	NA	14	CASSTGPSMFGYTF	TGTGCCAGTAGTACTGGACCCAGTATGTTTGGCTACACCTTC
TRBV6-1	TRBD1	TRBJ1-1	many	14	CASSLRQGFTEAFF	TGTGCCAGCAGTCTTCGACAGGGGTTCACTGAAGCTTTCTTT
TRBV24-1	NA	TRBJ2-5	few	15	CATSDHRLGGETQYF	TGTGCCACCAGTGACCATCGTCTAGGGGGAGAGACCCAGTACTTC
TRBV6-1	NA	TRBJ2-5	NA	15	CASTQYIGSQETQYF	TGTGCCAGCACCCAATACATAGGAAGCCAAGAGACCCAGTACTTC
TRBV28	TRBD2	TRBJ2-3	NA	16	CASSARGKREWNTQYF	TGTGCCAGCAGTGCCCGGGGGAAGCGGGAGTGGAATACGCAGTATTTT
TRBV3-1	NA	TRBJ1-3	few	16	CASSPRQGLSGNTIYF	TGTGCCAGCAGCCCCAGGCAGGGGCTCTCTGGAAACACCATATATTTT
TRBV12-3/TRBV12-4	TRBD1	TRBJ2-2	NA	16	CASTSTGQGIPGELFF	TGTGCCAGCACGTCTACTGGACAGGGGATTCCCGGGGAGCTGTTTTTT
TRBV12-3/TRBV12-4	TRBD2	TRBJ2-2	NA	16	CASSPPTSAGTGELFF	TGTGCCAGCAGTCCACCGACTAGCGCGGGCACCGGGGAGCTGTTTTTT